These 28 T cell receptor beta chains came from one sample sequenced in a study of blood T cells in healthy people across ages. The use of a sample-barcoded 5' primer and a J-beta primer mix characterized a second PCR of about 7 to 12 cycles. TCRdb redid the calling of the 5' RACE reads with MiXCR, one entry per CDR3 protein. The sample shows about 690,000 distinct CDR3 sequences, approximately 40% of them seen only once. The sequencing sample was made of blood. The receptors originated from a man aged 80 or over in good health.

The chain carries TRBV5-8 and TRBJ1-2; D remains ambiguous. V was pared by 4 bases and J by 2 bases, with 12 bases between. The CDR3 totals 14 residues. Germline CDR1 and CDR2: SGHTS and YDEGEE. DNA for the CDR3: TGTGCCAGCAGCCCCCAGAAAACCAACTATGGCTACACCTTC. This translates into CASSPQKTNYGYTF.

The chain recombines TRBV2 with TRBJ2-1, with D perhaps being TRBD1 or TRBD2 (6 bases each). Germline V gene sequence: CDR1 SNHLY, CDR2 FYNNEI. V lost 6 bases and J lost 9, with 21 bases in between. The CDR3 runs to 15 residues. This chain's CDR3 is CASREGGPPSGEQFF. In DNA form, the CDR3 reads TGTGCCAGCAGGGAGGGGGGCCCTCCGAGTGGTGAGCAGTTCTTC. Drawing the rest from reference TRBV2 and TRBJ2-1, the complete variable domain is EPEVTQTPSHQVTQMGQEVILRCVPISNHLYFYWYRQILGQKVEFLVSFYNNEISEKSEIFDDQFSVERPDGSNFTLKIRSTKLEDSAMYFCASREGGPPSGEQFFGPGTRLTVL.

This clonotype has just a few counts. The chain employs TRBV12-3 or TRBV12-4 and TRBJ1-1; D is unresolved. The CDR3 contains 11 residues. Trimming removed 5 bases at V and 4 bases at J, with 5 bases between. The CDR3 sequence is CASSALTEAFF. CDR3 in DNA: TGTGCCAGCAGTGCCCTCACTGAAGCTTTCTTT.

This chain joins TRBV29-1 and TRBJ2-5; D might be TRBD2 (5 bases). V lost 7 bases and J 5 bases, leaving 17 bases between the germline ends. Germline V gives CDR1 SQVTM, CDR2 ANQGSEA. The CDR3 covers 13 residues. In DNA form, the CDR3 reads TGCAGCGGAGAGGGCCCACCGTCTGAGACCCAGTACTTC. Translated: CSGEGPPSETQYF.

The V gene is TRBV27, the J gene TRBJ2-7, with 12 bases identical to TRBD1. Losses at the gene ends were 2 bases for V and 12 bases for J; bases not matched to a gene: 11. Germline V gene lookup returns CDR1 MNHEY and CDR2 SMNVEV (reference sequence). The CDR3 totals 15 residues. This CDR3 reads CASSLGTGGLNIRYF. In nucleotides, the CDR3 is TGTGCCAGCAGTTTAGGGACAGGGGGCTTAAACATTCGGTACTTC.

The rearrangement links TRBV4-1 to TRBJ1-6; 10 bases line up with TRBD1. The germline V gene encodes CDR1 MGHRA and CDR2 YSYEKL. V was pared by 4 bases and J by 6 bases, with 6 bases of the junction left unmatched. The CDR3 is 16 residues long. The DNA of the CDR3 is TGCGCCAGCAGCCCCGGGACAGGGGCGGCTAATTCACCCCTCCACTTT. Amino acid sequence: CASSPGTGAANSPLHF.

This clonotype was detected only a few times. The V call is TRBV18, the J call TRBJ2-6, with 7 nucleotides matching TRBD1. Germline V lookup: CDR1 KGHSH, CDR2 LQKENI. V gave up 1 base and J gave up 1 base; unmatched junction bases: 4. The CDR3 spans 17 residues. In nucleotides, the CDR3 is TGTGCCAGCTCACCACTTGGGACAGAGTCTGGGGCCAACGTCCTGACTTTC. Translating gives CASSPLGTESGANVLTF. Filled out from reference TRBV18 and TRBJ2-6, the complete variable domain reads NAGVMQNPRHLVRRRGQEARLRCSPMKGHSHVYWYRQLPEEGLKFMVYLQKENIIDESGMPKERFSAEFPKEGPSILRIQQVVRGDSAAYFCASSPLGTESGANVLTFGAGSRLTVL.

CDR3 in DNA: TGCGCCAGGGGACAGGGTCTTGGAGAGCAGTACTTC. This translates into CARGQGLGEQYF. V gene TRBV5-1 combines with J gene TRBJ2-5; TRBD1 matches at 9 bases. Germline V lookup: CDR1 SGHRS, CDR2 YFSETQ. The ends lost 8 bases at V and 11 bases at J; junction bases unmatched: 10. The CDR3 is made up of 12 amino acids. Filled out from reference TRBV5-1 and TRBJ2-5, the complete variable domain reads KAGVTQTPRYLIKTRGQQVTLSCSPISGHRSVSWYQQTPGQGLQFLFEYFSETQRNKGNFPGRFSGRQFSNSRSEMNVSTLELGDSALYLCARGQGLGEQYFGPGTRLLVL.

The V gene is TRBV6-5, the J gene TRBJ2-3; D might be TRBD1 (5 bases). V lost 6 bases, J lost 1 base, and 11 bases lay in between. The germline V gene encodes CDR1 MNHEY and CDR2 SVGAGI. The CDR3 totals 14 residues. CDR3 residues: CASRGPQGTDTQYF. CDR3 nucleotide sequence: TGTGCCAGCAGGGGGCCCCAGGGCACAGATACGCAGTATTTT.

The J gene is TRBJ1-1, the V gene TRBV6-1; no clear D. CDR3 length: 16 amino acids. V was pared by 2 bases and J by 4 bases, with 17 bases between. Germline V gene data show CDR1 as MNHNS and CDR2 as SASEGT. CDR3 nucleotides: TGTGCCAGCAGTGAAAGGGAGGAGCAGGAACTCACTGAAGCTTTCTTT. It yields the protein CASSEREEQELTEAFF.

This clonotype occurred a few times. The chain is built from TRBV5-1 and TRBJ2-3; possible D gene TRBD2, 6 bases. In germline, CDR1 is SGHRS, CDR2 YFSETQ. Trimming pared 2 bases from V and 4 bases from J, leaving 17 bases between. This CDR3 is 16 amino acids long. This CDR3 is CASSLPSRGIADTQYF. The CDR3 coding sequence is TGCGCCAGCAGCTTACCCTCCCGCGGGATTGCAGATACGCAGTATTTT.

The rearrangement joins TRBV7-2 to TRBJ2-5; 8 positions match TRBD1. The germline CDR1 and CDR2 sequences are SGHTA and FQGNSA. Trimming took 4 bases from V and 3 from J; bases not matched to a gene: 7. This CDR3 spans 15 amino acids. CDR3 sequence reads: CASSSRRDRKETQYF. The CDR3 region has the DNA TGTGCCAGCAGCTCCCGGCGGGACAGGAAAGAGACCCAGTACTTC. Full variable domain (remainder filled in from reference TRBV7-2 and TRBJ2-5): GAGVSQSPSNKVTEKGKDVELRCDPISGHTALYWYRQSLGQGLEFLIYFQGNSAPDKSGLPSDRFSAERTGGSVSTLTIQRTQQEDSAVYLCASSSRRDRKETQYFGPGTRLLVL.

The chain recombines TRBV6-5 with TRBJ1-2, with 8 bases lining up with TRBD1. From germline, CDR1 is MNHEY and CDR2 SVGAGI. The CDR3 runs to 13 residues. V gave up 7 bases and J gave up 5 bases; unmatched junction bases: 6. The CDR3 coding sequence is TGTGCCAGCACGGGACAGGCCCCTTATGGCTACACCTTC. Its translation: CASTGQAPYGYTF.

The chain carries TRBV5-1 and TRBJ2-7, with a tentative D call TRBD1 (6 bases). This CDR3 spans 14 amino acids. The ends were cut back, 4 bases at V and 2 bases at J, with 13 bases in the middle. The germline V gene encodes CDR1 SGHRS and CDR2 YFSETQ. The CDR3 region has the DNA TGCGCCAGCAGCATCCGACAGGATGCCTACGAGCAGTACTTC. Protein: CASSIRQDAYEQYF.

This rearrangement joins TRBV6-5 to TRBJ2-5; D possibly uses TRBD1 or TRBD2 (5 bases each). This CDR3 region has 12 residues. The V gene's germline CDR1 is MNHEY and CDR2 SVGAGI. Trimming left V 6 bases short and J 5 bases short, with 10 bases between. The chain's CDR3 is CASRGTEETQYF. The DNA for the CDR3 is TGTGCCAGCAGGGGGACGGAGGAGACCCAGTACTTC.

The rearrangement uses TRBV7-6 and TRBJ2-7, with a tentative D call TRBD2 (6 bases). With 5 bases removed from V and 2 bases from J, the gap between germline ends came to 16 bases. Germline lookup yields CDR1 SGHVS and CDR2 FNYEAQ. The CDR3 consists of 15 residues. The CDR3 nucleotides read TGTGCCAGCAGCGCCTCTAGCGTAAAGACCTACGAGCAGTACTTC. Translating it yields CASSASSVKTYEQYF.

The genes are TRBV29-1 and TRBJ1-2; perhaps TRBD1 as D (5 bases). Germline loops: CDR1 SQVTM, CDR2 ANQGSEA. The ends were cut back, 2 bases at V and 5 bases at J, with 9 bases in the middle. The CDR3 totals 12 residues. CDR3 residues: CSVEQTEYGYTF. CDR3 sequence (DNA): TGCAGCGTTGAACAGACAGAGTATGGCTACACCTTC.

The chain has TRBV5-1 and TRBJ2-1, with D perhaps TRBD1 (7 bases). Germline V gene lookup returns CDR1 SGHRS and CDR2 YFSETQ. This CDR3 is built from 18 residues. The V end lost 4 bases, the J end lost 1 base, and 21 bases lay between the germline ends. CDR3 sequence: CASSAGPRGRGSYNEQFF. The CDR3 DNA follows: TGCGCCAGCAGCGCGGGGCCGCGTGGCAGGGGGTCCTACAATGAGCAGTTCTTC.

With regard to this clonotype: One base away lies a much larger clone, so this may be a sequencing read error. V usage is TRBV20-1 and J usage is TRBJ2-1; perhaps TRBD2 as D (5 bases). The germline CDR1 and CDR2 sequences are DFQATT and SNEGSKA (reference sequence). This CDR3 spans 12 amino acids. CDR3 loop: CTASSSYSEQFF. CDR3 coding DNA: TGCACTGCCTCTAGCTCGTACAGTGAGCAGTTCTTC.

This clonotype showed up just once. Germline is not matched at one junction end, which may reflect a read error. J is TRBJ2-1 and V is TRBV7-6; 8 bases line up with TRBD2. This CDR3 contains 18 residues. The germline CDR1 and CDR2 sequences are SGHVS and FNYEAQ. CDR3 in amino acids: CASSRRSGPGLGSNERFF. As DNA, the CDR3 is TGTGCCAGCAGCCGTAGATCTGGACCGGGACTAGGATCCAATGAGCGGTTCTTC.

The chain has TRBV7-2 and TRBJ2-1; 9 bases align to TRBD1. The CDR3 is 16 amino acids. Germline loops: CDR1 SGHTA, CDR2 FQGNSA. J was trimmed by 7 bases and V by 2 bases; bases with no gene match: 9. CDR3: CASSLNTGTGRNEQFF. The DNA for the CDR3 is TGTGCCAGCAGCTTAAATACCGGGACAGGGAGGAATGAGCAGTTCTTC.

In this sample, this clonotype turned up a few times. Germline and junction disagree at one end, which may indicate a read error. The V and J genes are TRBV7-7 and TRBJ2-7; D might be TRBD2 (5 bases). CDR1 is SSHAT, CDR2 FNYEAQ, per germline (reference sequence). The CDR3 spans 15 residues. CDR3 loop: CASSLGLGMARQQYF. In DNA, the CDR3 is TGTGCTAGCAGCTTAGGACTGGGTATGGCTCGGCAGCAGTACTTC. Filled out from reference TRBV7-7 and TRBJ2-7, the complete variable domain reads GAGVSQSPRYKVTKRGQDVTLRCDPISSHATLYWYQQALGQGPEFLTYFNYEAQPDKSGLPSDRFSAERPEGSISTLTIQRTEQRDSAMYRCASSLGLGMARQQYFGPGTRLTVT.

Remarks on this clonotype: Mismatch with germline at one junction end may stem from a read error. The gene calls are TRBV5-1 and TRBJ2-7; 7 nucleotides align to TRBD2. Germline assignment: CDR1 SGHRS and CDR2 YFSETQ. The CDR3 covers 17 residues. CDR3 DNA sequence: TGCGCCAGCAGCTTGTTATCGGGAGGTCTAAAAACCTACGCGCAGTACTTC. Translation gives CASSLLSGGLKTYAQYF.

The V call is TRBV2, the J call TRBJ1-2; D gene ambiguous. V lost 3 bases, J lost 4 bases, and 15 bases lay in between. The germline gives CDR1 SNHLY, CDR2 FYNNEI. The CDR3 is made up of 15 amino acids. As DNA, the CDR3 is TGTGCCAGCAGTGATTGGACCCGGCCGCCCTATGGCTACACCTTC. Protein product: CASSDWTRPPYGYTF.

The table lists this clonotype with a few counts. The gene calls are TRBV4-3 and TRBJ2-7; 8 positions match TRBD2. Trimming took 0 bases from V and 9 from J; bases not matched to a gene: 7. Per germline, CDR1 LGHNA and CDR2 YSLEER. The CDR3 extends over 14 amino acids. CDR3 protein: CASSQEVAGGAQYF. CDR3 sequence (DNA): TGCGCCAGCAGCCAAGAAGTCGCCGGGGGGGCGCAGTACTTC.

The chain carries TRBV7-2 and TRBJ2-3; 7 bases agree with TRBD2. The V segment lost 6 bases and the J segment 2 bases; nucleotides outside the gene matches: 8. CDR3 length: 15 amino acids. In germline, CDR1 is SGHTA, CDR2 FQGNSA. The CDR3 coding sequence is TGTGCCAGCAGAGCCCTAGCGGAATACACAGATACGCAGTATTTT. Its translation is CASRALAEYTDTQYF.

The chain joins TRBV20-1 to TRBJ2-4, with D possibly being TRBD2 (5 bases). The CDR3 contains 14 residues. The germline V gene encodes CDR1 DFQATT and CDR2 SNEGSKA (reference sequence). Between the trimmed V and J ends, which lost 8 bases and 0 bases, there was a span of 14 bases. The CDR3 region is CSPIGGLAKNIQYF. The CDR3, as DNA: TGCAGTCCAATCGGCGGGTTAGCCAAAAACATTCAGTACTTC.

This clonotype was counted a few times. The chain is built from TRBV4-3 and TRBJ2-3; TRBD2 aligns across 7 bases. With V trimmed by 3 bases and J by 3 bases, 3 bases remained unmatched. CDR3 length: 14 residues. Looked up from germline, CDR1 is LGHNA and CDR2 is YSLEER. Here the CDR3 DNA reads TGCGCCAGCAGCCAGCAAGCGGGAACAGATACGCAGTATTTT. Its translation is CASSQQAGTDTQYF.